Shown below are 26 T cell receptor beta chains from a single sample sequenced in a study of T-cell reconstitution after alpha-beta-depleted transplantation in children. Preparation of the TCRbeta library used unique molecular identifiers. MiXCR, run by TCRdb on the PCR reads, gives a single entry per CDR3 protein. This table holds hundreds of thousands of distinct CDR3 sequences, roughly 15% found once. Here the sequenced sample was PBMCs from the stem cell graft donor, taken from the stem cell graft. These receptors were taken from a human donor who donated a stem cell graft to a child with acute myeloid leukemia.

The V gene is TRBV28, the J gene TRBJ2-1, with D maybe TRBD1 (6 bases). Trimming took off 3 bases at V and 16 bases at J, with 22 bases between the two ends. The CDR3 is made up of 14 amino acids. Germline V lookup: CDR1 MDHEN, CDR2 SYDVKM. The CDR3 DNA sequence: TGTGCCAGCAGTTTTGTAGTTATCAGGGGCGTTCAATTCTTC. Translating gives CASSFVVIRGVQFF. Filled out from reference TRBV28 and TRBJ2-1, the complete variable domain reads DVKVTQSSRYLVKRTGEKVFLECVQDMDHENMFWYRQDPGLGLRLIYFSYDVKMKEKGDIPEGYSVSREKKERFSLILESASTNQTSMYLCASSFVVIRGVQFFGPGTRLTVL.

This clonotype turned up a few times. The chain carries TRBV11-1 and TRBJ1-3, with D tentatively TRBD1 (6 bases). Trimming left V 1 base short and J 0 bases short, with 16 bases between. The CDR3 is made up of 18 amino acids. CDR1 is SGHAT, CDR2 FQDESV, per germline (reference sequence). CDR3 loop: CASSLGQGHTLSGNTIYF. The DNA of the CDR3 is TGTGCCAGCAGCTTAGGGCAGGGACATACCCTCTCTGGAAACACCATATATTTT.

The chain has TRBV5-1 and TRBJ2-7; tentatively, D is TRBD2 (7 bases). The germline V gene has CDR1 SGHRS and CDR2 YFSETQ. This CDR3 has 16 residues. V was pared by 0 bases and J by 5 bases, with 18 bases between. Here the CDR3 DNA reads TGCGCCAGCAGCTTGGCGGGGGGCAGAACTCGGGACGAGCAGTACTTC. Translating it yields CASSLAGGRTRDEQYF.

In its sample, this clonotype was seen a few times. The chain joins TRBV4-1 to TRBJ2-3, with D maybe TRBD1 (6 bases). Trimming took 1 base from V and 5 from J, leaving 13 bases between them. Germline loops: CDR1 MGHRA, CDR2 YSYEKL. The CDR3 covers 15 residues. CDR3 sequence (DNA): TGCGCCAGCAGCCAAGTGTCAGGGGAAGGAGATACGCAGTATTTT. Its protein is CASSQVSGEGDTQYF.

This clonotype was counted many times. The gene calls are TRBV20-1 and TRBJ2-2, with TRBD2 matching over 14 bases. The trim removed 6 bases at V and 1 base at J, leaving 10 bases unmatched. The CDR3 is made up of 18 amino acids. Germline V gene sequence: CDR1 DFQATT, CDR2 SNEGSKA (reference sequence). The CDR3 here is CSATTGLAGGRNTGELFF. The CDR3 nucleotides read TGCAGTGCCACAACCGGACTAGCGGGGGGCAGGAACACCGGGGAGCTGTTTTTT.

V is TRBV4-1 and J is TRBJ1-2, with D maybe TRBD1 (6 bases). Germline CDR1 MGHRA, CDR2 YSYEKL. The CDR3 is 15 amino acids. V was cut by 2 bases and J by 2 bases, with 12 bases left in between. The CDR3 nucleotides are TGCGCCAGCAGCCAACTACCTACAGGGAACTATGGCTACACCTTC. Protein sequence: CASSQLPTGNYGYTF.

V is TRBV6-2 or TRBV6-3 and J is TRBJ2-5, with 8 bases identical to TRBD1. CDR3 length: 15 residues. Trimming took 6 bases from V and 2 from J; bases not matched to a gene: 8. From germline, CDR1 is MNHEY and CDR2 SVGEGT. CDR3 in DNA: TGTGCCAGCAGCCAACTGGGACAGGCTCAAGAGACCCAGTACTTC. Protein: CASSQLGQAQETQYF.

The table lists this clonotype with many counts. This chain uses TRBV6-5 with TRBJ2-1, with D possibly matching TRBD1 (6 bases). The CDR3 sequence is 12 residues long. CDR1 and CDR2 from the germline V gene are MNHEY and SVGAGI. Trimming cost V 6 bases and J 10 bases, with 13 bases left between them. CDR3 DNA: TGTGCCAGCAGATCAACAGGGTGGGAGCAGTTCTTC. Protein product: CASRSTGWEQFF.

This chain links TRBV7-2 with TRBJ1-2, with a tentative D call TRBD1 (5 bases). V lost 0 bases to trimming and J lost 0 bases, with 11 bases between them. This CDR3 contains 16 residues. CDR1 is SGHTA, CDR2 FQGNSA, per germline. CDR3 in DNA: TGTGCCAGCAGCTTAGCCCGGGACGGAACTAACTATGGCTACACCTTC. Translated: CASSLARDGTNYGYTF.

This clonotype was counted once. This rearrangement joins TRBV7-7 to TRBJ2-2; perhaps TRBD2 as D (5 bases). This CDR3 contains 15 residues. CDR1 is SSHAT, CDR2 FNYEAQ, per germline (reference sequence). Trimming removed 0 bases from V and 6 bases from J, with 11 bases in between. As DNA, the CDR3 is TGTGCCAGCAGCTTAGCTTTGTCGGGGTCCGGGGAGCTGTTTTTT. Translated: CASSLALSGSGELFF.

This clonotype was found a few times. The CDR3 DNA reads TGTGCCACCAGCAGATCCGGGACAGCTCCCTACGAGCAGTACTTC. Translated: CATSRSGTAPYEQYF. J is TRBJ2-7 and V is TRBV15; TRBD1 agrees at 7 bases. V dropped 2 bases and J dropped 2; count of bases not matched to a gene: 6. Germline CDR1 is LNHNV and CDR2 is YYDKDF (reference sequence). The CDR3 covers 15 residues.

This clonotype was found many times. The rearrangement links TRBV29-1 to TRBJ2-5, with TRBD2 matching 7 bases. J was trimmed by 2 bases and V by 4 bases; bases with no gene match: 7. Germline V gene sequence: CDR1 SQVTM, CDR2 ANQGSEA. This CDR3 spans 14 amino acids. This CDR3 reads CSVVWGGLQETQYF. Here the CDR3 DNA reads TGCAGCGTTGTCTGGGGAGGGCTTCAAGAGACCCAGTACTTC.

This clonotype was recorded at least ten times. The V and J genes are TRBV5-1 and TRBJ1-1, with D maybe TRBD1 (5 bases). Germline CDR1 is SGHRS and CDR2 is YFSETQ. V lost 4 bases and J 5 bases, leaving 15 bases between the germline ends. This CDR3 has 14 amino acids. The chain's CDR3 is CASSPGTFETEAFF. In nucleotides, the CDR3 is TGCGCCAGCAGCCCTGGGACGTTCGAGACTGAAGCTTTCTTT.

In nucleotides, the CDR3 is TGCGCCAGCAGCGACGGACAGGGCGGGTCTCAGCCCCAGCATTTT. As protein: CASSDGQGGSQPQHF. V is TRBV5-1 and J is TRBJ1-5, with 8 bases aligning to TRBD1. Trimming took 4 bases from V and 6 from J; bases not matched to a gene: 9. CDR3 length: 15 residues. The germline V gene has CDR1 SGHRS and CDR2 YFSETQ.

This clonotype has a count of ten or more. The V call is TRBV15, the J call TRBJ2-7, with D possibly TRBD2 on 5 matching bases. This CDR3 is 13 amino acids long. The V and J ends lost 3 bases and 4 bases respectively, with 10 bases between them. Germline CDR1 and CDR2: LNHNV and YYDKDF (reference sequence). This CDR3 reads CATSSPSGYEQYF. CDR3 in DNA: TGTGCCACCAGCAGCCCCTCGGGATACGAGCAGTACTTC.

The sample holds many counts of this clonotype. The chain couples TRBV29-1 to TRBJ2-1; D uncertain. The CDR3 sequence is 12 residues long. V dropped 4 bases and J dropped 6 bases, with 10 bases sitting between them. Germline CDR1 SQVTM, CDR2 ANQGSEA. DNA of the CDR3: TGCAGCGTTGGCCAAACGGGCAATGAGCAGTTCTTC. Protein: CSVGQTGNEQFF.

A single count supports this clonotype. The gene calls are TRBV28 and TRBJ2-7, with D possibly TRBD1 on 6 matching bases. CDR1 is MDHEN, CDR2 SYDVKM, per germline. V lost 5 bases and J 5 bases, leaving 10 bases between the germline ends. The CDR3 is made up of 12 amino acids. DNA for the CDR3: TGTGCCAGCAGTGGACAGCCCCACGAGCAGTACGTC. This sequence encodes CASSGQPHEQYV.

This clonotype was seen a few times. This rearrangement joins TRBV2 to TRBJ2-3; 7 nucleotides agree with TRBD1. This CDR3 is built from 12 residues. V gave up 6 bases and J gave up 6 bases; unmatched junction bases: 3. Germline V gene sequence: CDR1 SNHLY, CDR2 FYNNEI. CDR3 sequence reads: CASRETGDTQYF. The DNA for the CDR3 is TGTGCCAGCAGGGAGACAGGGGATACGCAGTATTTT.

At least ten counts were recorded for this clonotype. The gene calls are TRBV6-1 and TRBJ1-4; D is undetermined. The CDR3 loop spans 16 amino acids. V was clipped by 6 bases and J by 3 bases, with 17 bases between them. Germline V gives CDR1 MNHNS, CDR2 SASEGT. The CDR3: CASSPSDGAPNEKLFF. The DNA for the CDR3 is TGTGCCAGCAGCCCTTCCGACGGCGCTCCTAATGAAAAACTGTTTTTT.

This clonotype was recorded at least ten times. The V and J genes are TRBV20-1 and TRBJ1-1, with TRBD1 matching 11 bases. The CDR3 is 15 residues long. Germline V gene data show CDR1 as DFQATT and CDR2 as SNEGSKA (reference sequence). The junction had 6 bases not matched to a gene; V was cut back by 6 bases and J by 0 bases. CDR3 in DNA: TGCAGTGCCCAGGGACAGGGGGGCATGAACACTGAAGCTTTCTTT. This encodes CSAQGQGGMNTEAFF.

This clonotype turned up a few times. This chain uses TRBV14 with TRBJ2-7, with a possible D match to TRBD1 (6 bases). V lost 1 base and J 2 bases, leaving 12 bases between the germline ends. Germline V gene sequence: CDR1 SGHDN, CDR2 FVKESK. The CDR3 covers 15 residues. This chain's CDR3 is CASSQVGQRTYEQYF. Written as DNA, the CDR3 is TGTGCCAGCAGCCAAGTAGGACAGAGAACCTACGAGCAGTACTTC.

This clonotype was observed many times. The chain carries TRBV20-1 and TRBJ2-7; 12 positions match TRBD2. The CDR3 length is 14 residues. Germline loops: CDR1 DFQATT, CDR2 SNEGSKA (reference sequence). The J segment lost 4 bases and the V segment lost 1 base, leaving 2 bases of the junction unmatched. The CDR3: CSARGTSGVYEQYV. In DNA form, the CDR3 reads TGCAGTGCTAGAGGGACTAGCGGGGTGTACGAGCAGTACGTC.

This clonotype was counted many times. V is TRBV7-2 and J is TRBJ1-2; maybe TRBD1 (5 bases). V lost 1 base to trimming and J lost 4 bases, with 13 bases between them. The CDR3 loop spans 15 amino acids. Germline V lookup: CDR1 SGHTA, CDR2 FQGNSA. The CDR3 DNA follows: TGTGCCAGCAGCTTAGGGTCGCAGGGCATCTATGGCTACACCTTC. It codes for CASSLGSQGIYGYTF.

This clonotype came up a few times. The rearrangement uses TRBV5-1 and TRBJ1-1, with D perhaps matching TRBD1 (6 bases). CDR1 and CDR2 (germline): SGHRS, YFSETQ. The CDR3 covers 16 residues. The V and J ends lost 4 bases and 0 bases respectively, with 16 bases between them. CDR3 sequence (DNA): TGCGCCAGCAGCAATAAACAGGGAACTATGAACACTGAAGCTTTCTTT. Translated, it gives CASSNKQGTMNTEAFF. Complete variable domain (other parts from reference TRBV5-1 and TRBJ1-1): KAGVTQTPRYLIKTRGQQVTLSCSPISGHRSVSWYQQTPGQGLQFLFEYFSETQRNKGNFPGRFSGRQFSNSRSEMNVSTLELGDSALYLCASSNKQGTMNTEAFFGQGTRLTVV.

J is TRBJ2-7 and V is TRBV7-9, with 7 bases fitting TRBD2. The CDR3 loop spans 14 amino acids. Germline V gene sequence: CDR1 SEHNR, CDR2 FQNEAQ (reference sequence). Unmatched junction bases numbered 7, after V lost 3 bases and J lost 5 bases. The CDR3 DNA is TGTGCCAGCAGCTTCGGGGGGAGGGAAAACGAGCAGTACTTC. Protein: CASSFGGRENEQYF. Combining the CDR3 with reference TRBV7-9 and TRBJ2-7 gives the whole variable domain DTGVSQNPRHKITKRGQNVTFRCDPISEHNRLYWYRQTLGQGPEFLTYFQNEAQLEKSRLLSDRFSAERPKGSFSTLEIQRTEQGDSAMYLCASSFGGRENEQYFGPGTRLTVT.

Points on this clonotype: One base away lies a much larger clone, so this may be a sequencing read error. The genes are TRBV29-1 and TRBJ1-1, with D hard to call. This CDR3 comprises 11 residues. Germline V gene sequence: CDR1 SQVTM, CDR2 ANQGSEA. CDR3 protein: CSVEPDTVAFF. The CDR3 coding sequence is TGCAGCGTTGAGCCTGACACTGTAGCTTTCTTT.